The clone carrying this T cell receptor (beta chain) has a single count. Germline CDR1 and CDR2: SGHRS and YFSETQ. Germline trimming cut 1 base from V and 6 bases from J; bases unmatched to any gene: 5. The CDR3 loop spans 16 amino acids. The data derive from a study of blood T cell repertoires in COVID-19. Study at large: COVID-19 samples, acute and convalescent, were from the United States, Italy and Spain.

Profiled with immunoSEQ multiplex PCR; TCRdb holds only in-frame clones, not every one. The repertoire holds fewer than 500,000 clones, with about 90% as singletons. Participant-reported clinical history was the basis for cohort assignment. Donors of Cohort 3 who recovered were those that had two negative PCRs, clearance, or symptom resolution. The clonotype originates from a man aged 30-40 years who had recovered from COVID-19. The sample consisted of PBMCs or T cells enriched from blood (not recorded which). The chain uses TRBV5-1 and TRBJ2-2; TRBD1 matches 11 bases. The CDR3 DNA reads TGCGCCAGCAGCTTGAGGACAGGGGGCATGGCCGGGGAGCTGTTTTTT. As protein: CASSLRTGGMAGELFF.